This TCR beta chain was sequenced in a study of graft-versus-host responses after intestinal transplantation. Whole-study context: Anti-thymocyte globulin induction, then tacrolimus and steroids for two to four years, went to all recipients. Overall study findings and caveats: There was an association between peak levels of circulating GvH clones and early post-transplant HvG declines. GvH clones were found in recipient marrow; some appeared first in ileum or blood.

Data came from immunoSEQ multiplex PCR; TCRdb stores just in-frame clones and leaves some out. The sample lists 90,000 to 95,000 clones, roughly 90% occurring once. Regarding this clone: Its matching antigen is unknown.

Germline V CDR1 and CDR2: MNHNY, SVGAGI (reference sequence). This CDR3 contains 14 residues. V lost 4 bases, J lost 6 bases, and 8 bases stayed unmatched. J is TRBJ2-7 and V is TRBV6-6, with 8 bases aligning to TRBD1. Specimen: unstimulated CD8+ T cells sorted from spleen or lymph node cells, collected before intestinal transplant. This receptor was identified in a human donor who received an intestinal transplant. Here the CDR3 reads CASSLGQEVFEQYF. The CDR3 DNA is TGTGCCAGCAGTTTGGGACAGGAGGTGTTCGAGCAGTACTTC.